The 32 T cell receptor beta chains listed next were all sequenced from one sample in a study of OX40 agonist ivuxolimab in advanced cancers. The protocol was immunoSEQ multiplex PCR, while the TCRdb copy is restricted to in-frame clones and leaves out a portion. In the table there are 5,000 to 6,500 clones, around 70% of which are singletons. Source: CD4+ or CD8+ T cells sorted from blood, taken in a trial of the OX40 agonist ivuxolimab. Receptors originate from an adult with an advanced solid tumor such as melanoma, head and neck, liver or kidney cancer.

The chain carries TRBV5-8 and TRBJ2-7, with 7 positions matching TRBD1. This CDR3 comprises 14 residues. CDR1 and CDR2 from the germline V gene are SGHTS and YDEGEE. The J segment lost 2 bases and the V segment lost 4 bases, leaving 6 bases of the junction unmatched. In DNA, the CDR3 is TGTGCCAGCAGCCCCTCCGACAGGGCCTACGAGCAGTACTTC. It translates to CASSPSDRAYEQYF.

The chain uses TRBV5-1 and TRBJ1-2, with TRBD1 as a possible D gene (5 bases). This CDR3 is built from 14 residues. CDR1 and CDR2 (germline): SGHRS, YFSETQ. V was clipped by 1 base and J by 5 bases, with 12 bases between them. CDR3 region: CASSLNPTVYGYTF. Written as DNA, the CDR3 is TGCGCCAGCAGCTTGAACCCGACAGTGTATGGCTACACCTTC.

With respect to this clone: One end of the junction fails to match germline, which may point to a read error. In the same sample, other DNA sequences code for this CDR3. The chain has TRBV11-3 and TRBJ2-3, with D uncertain. CDR3 length: 13 residues. CDR1 and CDR2 (germline): SGHNT, YENEEA. CDR3 DNA sequence: TGTGCCAGTAGCTTACGAAATTCAGATACGCAGTATTTT. As protein: CASSLRNSDTQYF.

V usage is TRBV7-6 and J usage is TRBJ2-1; the D gene is possibly TRBD2 (5 bases). Trimming shortened V by 2 bases and J by 7 bases, and 15 bases separated the two germline ends. The CDR3 totals 15 residues. The V gene's germline CDR1 is SGHVS and CDR2 FNYEAQ. The CDR3 region has the DNA TGTGCCAGCAGCTTAAGTACTAGTCTAATAAATGAGCAGTTCTTC. This translates into CASSLSTSLINEQFF.

To note about this clone: Other DNA sequences in the same sample also yield this CDR3. The chain couples TRBV10-3 to TRBJ2-1; the D is unclear. Germline V gene lookup returns CDR1 ENHRY and CDR2 SYGVKD. The ends were cut back, 4 bases at V and 6 bases at J, with 4 bases in the middle. The CDR3 totals 11 residues. DNA of the CDR3: TGTGCCATCAGTGCGGGCAATGAGCAGTTCTTC. Its protein is CAISAGNEQFF.

A few counts support this clone. This sequence joins TRBV5-1 and TRBJ2-5; 12 bases align to TRBD1. The CDR3 has 15 amino acids. The ends lost 4 bases at V and 4 bases at J; junction bases unmatched: 5. Germline CDR1 and CDR2: SGHRS and YFSETQ. The CDR3 here is CASSGTGGGGETQYF. CDR3 sequence (DNA): TGCGCCAGCAGCGGGACAGGGGGCGGAGGAGAGACCCAGTACTTC.

The gene calls are TRBV6-6 and TRBJ1-1; 8 nucleotides agree with TRBD1. Germline V lookup: CDR1 MNHNY, CDR2 SVGAGI (reference sequence). Trimming took 8 bases from V and 5 from J; bases not matched to a gene: 7. The CDR3 spans 13 residues. This CDR3 reads CASLSTGGTEAFF. DNA for the CDR3: TGTGCCAGCCTTAGCACAGGGGGGACTGAAGCTTTCTTT.

To note about this clone: The junction departs from germline at one end; a sequencing error may be responsible. V usage is TRBV5-1 and J usage is TRBJ2-7; unclear D gene. This CDR3 spans 12 amino acids. The V gene's germline CDR1 is SGHRS and CDR2 YFSETQ. The DNA of the CDR3 is TGTGCCAGCAGCCGTGGAAGTGGCGAGCAGTACTTC. This gives the protein CASSRGSGEQYF.

The V gene is TRBV6-5, the J gene TRBJ1-5, with 7 bases that match TRBD1. The CDR3 length is 15 residues. Trimming at V came to 6 bases and at J to 3 bases, leaving 8 bases not matched to a gene. Germline V gene sequence: CDR1 MNHEY, CDR2 SVGAGI. CDR3: CASRESTGTNQPQHF. The CDR3 DNA reads TGTGCCAGCAGGGAGTCGACAGGGACCAATCAGCCCCAGCATTTT.

The chain joins TRBV7-9 to TRBJ2-3; D is undetermined. V lost 5 bases to trimming and J lost 2 bases, with 11 bases between them. The V gene's germline CDR1 is SEHNR and CDR2 FQNEAQ (reference sequence). The CDR3 spans 14 residues. Here the CDR3 DNA reads TGTGCCAGCAGCCGACCGACGGACACAGATACGCAGTATTTT. Encoded protein: CASSRPTDTDTQYF.

The gene calls are TRBV7-8 and TRBJ2-3; 10 bases map to TRBD1. V lost 8 bases, J lost 4 bases, and 12 bases stayed unmatched. The CDR3 runs to 16 residues. CDR1 is SGHVS, CDR2 FQNEAQ, per germline. The CDR3 nucleotides read TGTGCCAGCGAAGGCGACGGGACAGGGGTGGCAGATACGCAGTATTTT. Translated: CASEGDGTGVADTQYF.

CDR3 bases: TGTGCCAGCAGTTACTTTGGGTATACGGAGACCCAGTACTTC. As protein: CASSYFGYTETQYF. This chain joins TRBV6-5 and TRBJ2-5, with no clear D. Germline assignment: CDR1 MNHEY and CDR2 SVGAGI. The CDR3 is 14 amino acids. The germline V and J ends were trimmed by 1 base and 5 bases, with 11 bases remaining between them.

CDR3 sequence: CASSGGLASYNEQFF. The DNA for the CDR3 is TGTGCCAGCAGCGGGGGACTAGCCTCCTACAATGAGCAGTTCTTC. The chain joins TRBV7-2 to TRBJ2-1; 9 nucleotides agree with TRBD2. The CDR3 contains 15 residues. Germline CDR1 SGHTA, CDR2 FQGNSA. Trimming took 5 bases from V and 0 from J; bases not matched to a gene: 2.

The gene calls are TRBV7-2 and TRBJ2-7; 10 bases are shared with TRBD2. The germline gives CDR1 SGHTA, CDR2 FQGNSA. The CDR3 covers 15 residues. Trimming removed 9 bases from V and 4 bases from J; junction bases left unmatched: 12. The CDR3, as DNA: TGTGCCAGTAGTCCAACTAGCGGGGTTGGGTACGAGCAGTACTTC. Its translation: CASSPTSGVGYEQYF.

This chain uses TRBV18 with TRBJ1-4, with 8 bases that match TRBD1. This CDR3 region has 13 residues. Looked up from germline, CDR1 is KGHSH and CDR2 is LQKENI. Germline trimming cut 8 bases from V and 6 bases from J; bases unmatched to any gene: 5. The CDR3 loop reads CASTTGADEKLFF. The CDR3 DNA is TGTGCCAGCACGACAGGGGCTGATGAAAAACTGTTTTTT.

This clone has a count of ten or more. The genes are TRBV5-8 and TRBJ2-7; 12 bases match TRBD2. Germline assignment: CDR1 SGHTS and CDR2 YDEGEE. The trim removed 7 bases at V and 2 bases at J, leaving 1 base unmatched. This CDR3 is built from 13 residues. The CDR3 loop reads CASSSGGAYEQYF. The CDR3 DNA sequence: TGTGCCAGCTCTAGCGGGGGGGCCTACGAGCAGTACTTC.

This clone appeared once. V gene TRBV6-5 combines with J gene TRBJ2-7; TRBD1 matches 9 bases. This CDR3 has 13 residues. The V and J ends lost 5 bases and 6 bases, in that order; junction bases with no gene match: 5. Germline assignment: CDR1 MNHEY and CDR2 SVGAGI. The CDR3 DNA sequence: TGTGCCAGCAGTACTACAGGGGGCTTCGAGCAGTACTTC. Its translation is CASSTTGGFEQYF.

The genes are TRBV5-4 and TRBJ2-7; D is possibly TRBD1 (6 bases). Germline CDR1 SGHNT, CDR2 YYREEE (reference sequence). Trimming removed 4 bases at V and 2 bases at J, with 13 bases between. The CDR3 length is 14 residues. The CDR3 sequence is CASSKTGQAYEQYF. In DNA form, the CDR3 reads TGTGCCAGCAGCAAGACAGGTCAGGCCTACGAGCAGTACTTC.

Only one count was recorded for this clone. The J gene is TRBJ2-1, the V gene TRBV4-3; D remains ambiguous. The germline gives CDR1 LGHNA, CDR2 YSLEER. The CDR3 has 15 residues. V gave up 1 base and J gave up 4 bases, with 11 bases separating them. CDR3 amino acids: CASSQGTDIYNEQFF. The CDR3 coding sequence is TGCGCCAGCAGCCAAGGGACCGATATATACAATGAGCAGTTCTTC.

The chain is built from TRBV15 and TRBJ1-4; 7 bases are shared with TRBD1. The V and J ends lost 7 bases and 7 bases, in that order; junction bases with no gene match: 15. The V gene's germline CDR1 is LNHNV and CDR2 YYDKDF (reference sequence). This CDR3 region has 16 residues. CDR3 residues: CATTRGEREETEKLFF. CDR3 in DNA: TGTGCCACCACCAGGGGGGAACGGGAAGAAACTGAAAAACTGTTTTTT.

The J gene is TRBJ2-7, the V gene TRBV9, with 13 bases matching TRBD2. With V trimmed by 2 bases and J by 4 bases, 6 bases remained unmatched. The length of the CDR3 is 16 residues. Germline V lookup: CDR1 SGDLS, CDR2 YYNGEE. The CDR3 nucleotides read TGTGCCAGCAGCGTCGGGACTAGCGGGACGGTTTACGAGCAGTACTTC. It encodes CASSVGTSGTVYEQYF.

The count of this clone is one. This chain links TRBV6-5 with TRBJ1-1; TRBD1 agrees at 7 bases. V lost 5 bases to trimming and J lost 6 bases; unmatched junction nucleotides: 9. The CDR3 is 14 residues long. Germline values: CDR1 MNHEY, CDR2 SVGAGI. CDR3 protein: CASSKGQLFSEAFF. CDR3 nucleotide sequence: TGTGCCAGCAGTAAGGGACAGTTATTCTCTGAAGCTTTCTTT.

The genes are TRBV7-2 and TRBJ2-1; D is uncertain. V was pared by 2 bases and J by 0 bases, with 11 bases between. The CDR3 has 16 residues. Per germline, CDR1 SGHTA and CDR2 FQGNSA. The CDR3 coding sequence is TGTGCCAGCAGCTTAAGCTCGACCAACTCCTACAATGAGCAGTTCTTC. This codes for CASSLSSTNSYNEQFF.

This clone appeared a few times. The chain links TRBV7-2 to TRBJ2-5; TRBD2 matches 11 bases. CDR1 SGHTA and CDR2 FQGNSA come from the germline V gene. V trimming: 5 bases; J trimming: 2 bases; junction bases outside the gene matches: 4. This CDR3 spans 15 amino acids. The CDR3 region has the DNA TGTGCCAGCAGCGAGGGACTAGCGGAACAAGAGACCCAGTACTTC. As protein: CASSEGLAEQETQYF.

The chain combines TRBV4-1 with TRBJ2-1; D perhaps matches TRBD2 (6 bases). The CDR3 has 14 residues. Germline CDR1 is MGHRA and CDR2 is YSYEKL. With 1 base removed from V and 4 bases from J, the gap between germline ends came to 8 bases. As DNA, the CDR3 is TGCGCCAGCAGCCAAGGCGGGGTTTACAATGAGCAGTTCTTC. Translating it yields CASSQGGVYNEQFF.

V and J are TRBV7-9 and TRBJ2-5; D tentatively reads TRBD1 or TRBD2 (5 bases each). The V end was cut by 5 bases, the J end by 5 bases, with 21 bases between. From germline, CDR1 is SEHNR and CDR2 FQNEAQ (reference sequence). The CDR3 has 16 amino acids. Here the CDR3 DNA reads TGTGCCAGCAGCACCAGCTGGGACGCTAGGCTGGAGACCCAGTACTTC. Encoded protein: CASSTSWDARLETQYF.

This clone was seen repeatedly, ten times or more. An end of the junction differs from the germline gene, which may be a read error. This rearrangement joins TRBV6-5 to TRBJ2-2; D unresolved. Germline assignment: CDR1 MNHEY and CDR2 SVGAGI. This CDR3 is 12 amino acids long. The CDR3 here is CACRRDTGELFF. The DNA of the CDR3 is TGTGCCTGCAGGAGAGACACCGGGGAGCTGTTTTTT.

The chain couples TRBV19 to TRBJ2-1; 9 bases map to TRBD2. Germline values: CDR1 LNHDA, CDR2 SQIVND (reference sequence). With V trimmed by 6 bases and J by 4 bases, 4 bases remained unmatched. The CDR3 sequence is 14 residues long. CDR3 region: CASRERGAYNEQFF. The CDR3 DNA reads TGTGCCAGTAGGGAGCGGGGGGCGTACAATGAGCAGTTCTTC. The full variable domain, its missing parts supplied by reference TRBV19 and TRBJ2-1, is DGGITQSPKYLFRKEGQNVTLSCEQNLNHDAMYWYRQDPGQGLRLIYYSQIVNDFQKGDIAEGYSVSREKKESFPLTVTSAQKNPTAFYLCASRERGAYNEQFFGPGTRLTVL.

The chain carries TRBV5-6 and TRBJ2-2, with D perhaps matching TRBD1 or TRBD2 (6 bases each). Germline V gene data show CDR1 as SGHDT and CDR2 as YYEEEE. The V end lost 4 bases, the J end lost 1 base, and 11 bases lay between the germline ends. This CDR3 region has 15 residues. The CDR3 reads CASSGGQWNTGELFF. CDR3 DNA: TGTGCCAGCAGCGGGGGGCAGTGGAACACCGGGGAGCTGTTTTTT.

J is TRBJ2-1 and V is TRBV4-3; TRBD1 is a possible D gene (5 bases). Trimming removed 4 bases at V and 0 bases at J, with 13 bases between. The CDR3 is 16 amino acids. CDR1 and CDR2 (germline): LGHNA, YSLEER. This chain's CDR3 is CASSPTVQGSYNEQFF. CDR3 DNA: TGCGCCAGCAGCCCGACGGTCCAGGGCTCCTACAATGAGCAGTTCTTC.

CDR3 sequence: CASSSRGSLTDTQYF. Written as DNA, the CDR3 is TGTGCCAGCAGCTCACGGGGTTCCCTCACAGATACGCAGTATTTT. The chain is built from TRBV11-2 and TRBJ2-3; D perhaps matches TRBD2 (5 bases). The V end was cut by 4 bases, the J end by 2 bases, with 13 bases between. Per the germline V gene, CDR1 is SGHAT and CDR2 is FQNNGV. This CDR3 region has 15 residues.

In DNA form, the CDR3 reads TGTGCCGTAGGTGTAAATGAGCAGTTCTTC. Protein product: CAVGVNEQFF. The J gene is TRBJ2-1, the V gene TRBV19; D is undetermined. This CDR3 comprises 10 residues. The V end was cut by 11 bases, the J end by 7 bases, with 9 bases between. Germline V gives CDR1 LNHDA, CDR2 SQIVND (reference sequence).